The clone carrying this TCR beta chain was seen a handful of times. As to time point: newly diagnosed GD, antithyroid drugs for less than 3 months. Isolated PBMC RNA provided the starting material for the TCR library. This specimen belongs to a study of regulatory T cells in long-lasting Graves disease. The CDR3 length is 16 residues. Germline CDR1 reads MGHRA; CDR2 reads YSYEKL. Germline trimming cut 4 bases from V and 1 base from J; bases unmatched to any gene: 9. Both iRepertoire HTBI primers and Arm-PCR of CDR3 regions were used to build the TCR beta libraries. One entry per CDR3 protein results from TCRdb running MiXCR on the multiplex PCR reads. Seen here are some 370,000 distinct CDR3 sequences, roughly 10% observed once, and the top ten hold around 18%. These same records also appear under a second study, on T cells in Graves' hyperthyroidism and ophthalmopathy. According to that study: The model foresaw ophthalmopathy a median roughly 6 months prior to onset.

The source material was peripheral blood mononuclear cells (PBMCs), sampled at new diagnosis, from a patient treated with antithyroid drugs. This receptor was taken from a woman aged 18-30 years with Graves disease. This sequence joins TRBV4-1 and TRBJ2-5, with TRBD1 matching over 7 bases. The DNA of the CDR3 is TGCGCCAGCAGCCTTAACCGGGACAGCCTCCAAGAGACCCAGTACTTC. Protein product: CASSLNRDSLQETQYF.